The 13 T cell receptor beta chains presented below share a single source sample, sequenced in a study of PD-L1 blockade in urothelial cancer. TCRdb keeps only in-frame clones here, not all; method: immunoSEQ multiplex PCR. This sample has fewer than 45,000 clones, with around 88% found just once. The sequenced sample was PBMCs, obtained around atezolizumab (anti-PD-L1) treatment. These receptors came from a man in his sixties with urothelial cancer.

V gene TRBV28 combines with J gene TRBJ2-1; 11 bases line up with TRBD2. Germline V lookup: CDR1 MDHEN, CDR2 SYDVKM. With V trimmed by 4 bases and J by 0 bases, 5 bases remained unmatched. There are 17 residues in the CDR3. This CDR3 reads CASSSSLAGGSYNEQFF. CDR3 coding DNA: TGTGCCAGCAGTTCCTCTCTAGCGGGGGGCTCCTACAATGAGCAGTTCTTC.

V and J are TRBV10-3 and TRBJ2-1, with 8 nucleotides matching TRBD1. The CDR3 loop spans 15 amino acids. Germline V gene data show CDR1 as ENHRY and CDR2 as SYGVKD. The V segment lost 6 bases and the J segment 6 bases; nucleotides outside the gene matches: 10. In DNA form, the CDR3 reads TGTGCCATCAGCCCGGGACAGGTAAGCTCCAATGAGCAGTTCTTC. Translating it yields CAISPGQVSSNEQFF.

The CDR3: CAISEDRTNEQFF. In DNA form, the CDR3 reads TGTGCCATCAGTGAGGACAGAACCAATGAGCAGTTCTTC. The chain has TRBV10-3 and TRBJ2-1; D is possibly TRBD1 (5 bases). The V gene's germline CDR1 is ENHRY and CDR2 SYGVKD. With 2 bases removed from V and 6 bases from J, the gap between germline ends came to 8 bases. The CDR3 consists of 13 residues.

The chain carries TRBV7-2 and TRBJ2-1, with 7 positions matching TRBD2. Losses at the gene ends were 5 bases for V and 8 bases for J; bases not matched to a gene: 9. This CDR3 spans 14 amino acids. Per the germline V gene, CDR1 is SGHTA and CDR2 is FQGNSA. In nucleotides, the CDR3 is TGTGCCAGCAGCCCCTCCGTAGGGAGGGATGAGCAGTTCTTC. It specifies CASSPSVGRDEQFF. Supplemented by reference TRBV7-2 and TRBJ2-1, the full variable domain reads GAGVSQSPSNKVTEKGKDVELRCDPISGHTALYWYRQSLGQGLEFLIYFQGNSAPDKSGLPSDRFSAERTGGSVSTLTIQRTQQEDSAVYLCASSPSVGRDEQFFGPGTRLTVL.

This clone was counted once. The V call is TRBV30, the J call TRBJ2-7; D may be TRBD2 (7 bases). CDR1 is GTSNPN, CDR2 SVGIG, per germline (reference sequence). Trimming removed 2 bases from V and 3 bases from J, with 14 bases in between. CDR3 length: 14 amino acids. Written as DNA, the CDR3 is TGTGCCTGGAGTAAGAAGGGGGGGTTCTACGAGCAGTACTTC. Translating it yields CAWSKKGGFYEQYF. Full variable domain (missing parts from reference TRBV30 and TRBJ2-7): SQTIHQWPATLVQPVGSPLSLECTVEGTSNPNLYWYRQAAGRGLQLLFYSVGIGQISSEVPQNLSASRPQDRQFILSSKKLLLSDSGFYLCAWSKKGGFYEQYFGPGTRLTVT.

DNA of the CDR3: TGTGCCAGCAGTGACTCAGGGGGCCTGGTCTATGGCTACACCTTC. Translating gives CASSDSGGLVYGYTF. V and J are TRBV6-4 and TRBJ1-2; 7 bases are a match to TRBD1. This CDR3 comprises 15 residues. The J segment lost 4 bases and the V segment lost 0 bases, leaving 5 bases of the junction unmatched. Per the germline V gene, CDR1 is MRHNA and CDR2 is SNTAGT.

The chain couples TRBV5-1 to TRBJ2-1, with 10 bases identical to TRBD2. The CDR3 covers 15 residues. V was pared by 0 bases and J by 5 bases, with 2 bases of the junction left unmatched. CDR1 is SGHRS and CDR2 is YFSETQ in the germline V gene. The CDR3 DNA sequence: TGCGCCAGCAGCTTGGAAACTAGCGGGAACAATGAGCAGTTCTTC. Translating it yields CASSLETSGNNEQFF.

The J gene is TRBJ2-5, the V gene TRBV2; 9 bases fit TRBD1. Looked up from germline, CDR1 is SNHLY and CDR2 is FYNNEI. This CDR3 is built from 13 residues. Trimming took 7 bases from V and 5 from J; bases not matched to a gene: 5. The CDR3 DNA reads TGTGCCAGCACGGGACAGGGAATGGAGACCCAGTACTTC. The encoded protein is CASTGQGMETQYF. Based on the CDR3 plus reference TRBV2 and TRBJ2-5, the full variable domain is EPEVTQTPSHQVTQMGQEVILRCVPISNHLYFYWYRQILGQKVEFLVSFYNNEISEKSEIFDDQFSVERPDGSNFTLKIRSTKLEDSAMYFCASTGQGMETQYFGPGTRLLVL.

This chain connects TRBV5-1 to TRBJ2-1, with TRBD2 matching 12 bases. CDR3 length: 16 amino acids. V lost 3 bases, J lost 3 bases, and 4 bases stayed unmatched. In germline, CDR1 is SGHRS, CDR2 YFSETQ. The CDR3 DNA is TGCGCCAGCAGCTCGGGACTAGCGGGTTACTACAATGAGCAGTTCTTC. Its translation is CASSSGLAGYYNEQFF.

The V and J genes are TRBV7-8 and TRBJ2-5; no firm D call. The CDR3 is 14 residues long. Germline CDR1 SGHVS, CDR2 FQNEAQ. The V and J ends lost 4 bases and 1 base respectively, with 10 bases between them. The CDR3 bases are TGTGCCAGCAGCTCCTCTAGTTCCCAAGAGACCCAGTACTTC. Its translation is CASSSSSSQETQYF. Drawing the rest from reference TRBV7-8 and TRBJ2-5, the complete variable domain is GAGVSQSPRYKVAKRGQDVALRCDPISGHVSLFWYQQALGQGPEFLTYFQNEAQLDKSGLPSDRFFAERPEGSVSTLKIQRTQQEDSAVYLCASSSSSSQETQYFGPGTRLLVL.

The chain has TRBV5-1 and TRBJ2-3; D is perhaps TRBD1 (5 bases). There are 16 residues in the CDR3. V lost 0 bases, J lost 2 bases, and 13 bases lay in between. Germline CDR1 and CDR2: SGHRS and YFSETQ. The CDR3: CASSLGTTGLTDTQYF. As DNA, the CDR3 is TGCGCCAGCAGCTTGGGGACCACAGGTCTCACAGATACGCAGTATTTT.

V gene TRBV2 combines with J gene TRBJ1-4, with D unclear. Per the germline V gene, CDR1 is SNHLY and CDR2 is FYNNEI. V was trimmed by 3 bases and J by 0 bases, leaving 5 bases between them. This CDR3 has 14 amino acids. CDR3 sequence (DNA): TGTGCCAGCAGTGACCGTGCAACTAATGAAAAACTGTTTTTT. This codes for CASSDRATNEKLFF.

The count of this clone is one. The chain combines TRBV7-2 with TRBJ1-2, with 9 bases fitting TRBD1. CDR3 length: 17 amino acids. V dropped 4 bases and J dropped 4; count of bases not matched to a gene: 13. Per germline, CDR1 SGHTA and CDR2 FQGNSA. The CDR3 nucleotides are TGTGCCAGCAGCTCGTCCCGGGACAGGGCTTGGTCCTATGGCTACACCTTC. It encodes CASSSSRDRAWSYGYTF.